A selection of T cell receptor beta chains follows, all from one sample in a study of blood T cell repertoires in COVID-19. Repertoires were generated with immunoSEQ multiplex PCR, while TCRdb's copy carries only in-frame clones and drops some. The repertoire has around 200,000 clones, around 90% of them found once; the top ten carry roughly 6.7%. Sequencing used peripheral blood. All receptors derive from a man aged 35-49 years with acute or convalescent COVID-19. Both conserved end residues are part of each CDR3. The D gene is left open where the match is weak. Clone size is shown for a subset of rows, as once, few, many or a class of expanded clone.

cdr3_nt: TGTGCCAGCAGCGTAGAAGAGTTGTGGACTAGCGGGGAAGTTGAGCAGTTCTTC
cdr3_aa: CASSVEELWTSGEVEQFF
j_call: TRBJ2-1
d_call: TRBD2
clone_size: .
v_call: TRBV9

cdr3_nt: TGTGCCAGCAGCTTACATGTTCTAGACACTGAAGCTTTCTTT
cdr3_aa: CASSLHVLDTEAFF
j_call: TRBJ1-1
d_call: .
clone_size: .
v_call: TRBV7-9

cdr3_nt: TGTGCCAGCAGTTACGGGTCAGGCCGAAGCAATCAGCCCCAGCATTTT
cdr3_aa: CASSYGSGRSNQPQHF
j_call: TRBJ1-5
d_call: .
clone_size: .
v_call: TRBV6-2/TRBV6-3

cdr3_nt: TGTGCCAGCCGCCAGGATAGGTCCACCATATATTTT
cdr3_aa: CASRQDRSTIYF
j_call: TRBJ1-3
d_call: .
clone_size: .
v_call: TRBV6-5

cdr3_nt: TGCGCCAGCAGCCCACAGGGGGACTACGAGCAGTACTTC
cdr3_aa: CASSPQGDYEQYF
j_call: TRBJ2-7
d_call: TRBD1
clone_size: .
v_call: TRBV5-1

cdr3_nt: TGTGCCAGCAGTCTACGGGGCGGGGGGGCCTACAATGAGCAGTTCTTC
cdr3_aa: CASSLRGGGAYNEQFF
j_call: TRBJ2-1
d_call: TRBD2
clone_size: .
v_call: TRBV5-4

cdr3_nt: TGTGCCAGCAGCTTAACACAGGGGGAAGGGGCTTTCTTT
cdr3_aa: CASSLTQGEGAFF
j_call: TRBJ1-1
d_call: TRBD1
clone_size: many
v_call: TRBV7-9

cdr3_nt: TGTGCCAGCTCACCTACGAGACAAGAGACCCAGTACTTC
cdr3_aa: CASSPTRQETQYF
j_call: TRBJ2-5
d_call: .
clone_size: once
v_call: TRBV18

cdr3_nt: TGTGCCAGCAGCTACAGGACTAGCGGGGGGGAGTTCTTC
cdr3_aa: CASSYRTSGGEFF
j_call: TRBJ2-1
d_call: TRBD2
clone_size: .
v_call: TRBV7-2

cdr3_nt: TGTGCCACCCCCGGGGGTTACACCTTC
cdr3_aa: CATPGGYTF
j_call: TRBJ1-2
d_call: .
clone_size: .
v_call: TRBV7-7